This T cell receptor beta chain was documented in a study of beta chain features in type 1 diabetes. Study-level points and caveats: There was a moderate but significant shortening of TCRB CDR3s in all four CD4+ subsets of Type 1 diabetes patients.

The V gene lost 4 bases and the J gene lost 0 bases, with 8 bases spanning the gap. Germline CDR1 SGHRS, CDR2 YFSETQ. The CDR3 runs to 14 residues. As every portion of the isolated RNA was reverse transcribed, the sequencing read expressed TCRB transcripts. Profiling relied on immunoSEQ multiplex PCR, and the TCRdb table lists in-frame clones only, not all of them. Among about 160,000 clones listed, about 9.4% were seen once. This clone showed up just a few times. Its antigen is still unknown. V usage is TRBV5-1 and J usage is TRBJ2-1; no clear D gene. Sequencing was performed on central memory CD4+ T cells from blood. This clonotype originated in a man aged 30 to 39 with type 1 diabetes. CDR3: CASSSFSSYNEQFF. The CDR3 bases are TGCGCCAGCAGCAGCTTTAGCTCCTACAATGAGCAGTTCTTC. The full variable domain, rest sourced from reference TRBV5-1 and TRBJ2-1, is KAGVTQTPRYLIKTRGQQVTLSCSPISGHRSVSWYQQTPGQGLQFLFEYFSETQRNKGNFPGRFSGRQFSNSRSEMNVSTLELGDSALYLCASSSFSSYNEQFFGPGTRLTVL.